Sequencing of this T cell receptor beta chain was carried out in a study of cytomegalovirus exposure and HLA in healthy donors. Whole-study findings and limits: TRBV6-2, TRBV6-3 and some other V segments were excluded as indistinguishable.

Comments on this clone: Its antigen remains unknown.

The PCR contained 60 Vbeta and 13 Jbeta primers. Repertoires were generated with immunoSEQ multiplex PCR, while TCRdb's copy carries only in-frame clones and drops some. The sample holds approximately 100,000 clones, 75% seen once. The CDR3 length is 15 residues. V was pared by 3 bases and J by 3 bases, with 6 bases of the junction left unmatched. Germline loops: CDR1 SGHRS, CDR2 YFSETQ. V is TRBV5-1 and J is TRBJ1-1; 9 nucleotides align to TRBD1. The sequence was collected from a male donor in good health and CMV-seropositive. Sequencing was done on a sample of PBMCs. The CDR3 bases are TGCGCCAGCAGCTACTTACAGGGGGCCGACACTGAAGCTTTCTTT. It codes for CASSYLQGADTEAFF.